This TCR beta chain comes out of a study of blood T cell repertoires in COVID-19. On the study more broadly: Some COVID-19 samples were acute and others convalescent; all came from the United States, Italy and Spain.

Sequencing used immunoSEQ multiplex PCR; TCRdb keeps in-frame clones, though not all of them. Among 200,000 to 300,000 clones, about 86% were seen once, and the ten largest hold about 3.3%. Participants were aged 18 to 89 years, lived in under 30 US areas, and enrolled virtually. Cohort allocation depended upon clinical history that participants reported. The V and J ends lost 6 bases and 3 bases, in that order; junction bases with no gene match: 3. Per the germline V gene, CDR1 is WSHSY and CDR2 is SAAADI. CDR3 size: 13 residues. V and J are TRBV10-2 and TRBJ2-7, with 9 bases that match TRBD1. The sample consisted of PBMCs or T cells enriched from blood (not recorded which). The receptor was derived from a woman aged 40 to 50 with acute COVID-19. The CDR3 protein is CASRPGQGYEQYF. DNA for the CDR3: TGCGCCAGCAGACCGGGACAGGGCTACGAGCAGTACTTC.